What follows is one TCR beta chain and its context. The antigen is unknown. This record comes from a study of T cell responses to AZD1222 COVID-19 vaccine. Losses at the gene ends were 0 bases for V and 7 bases for J; bases not matched to a gene: 5. The length of the CDR3 is 16 residues. CDR1 and CDR2 (germline): MNHEY, SVGAGI. Study-wide results and caveats: Mapped onto spike, vaccine-associated CD4 TCRs spanned it and were dominant at 160-218 and 743-854.

Some second doses came at about 4 weeks and others at about 12 weeks; these were pooled. TCRdb's copy holds only in-frame clones and misses some; the assay was immunoSEQ multiplex PCR. The sample holds some 110,000 clones, 88% seen once. The clonotype originates from an adult who received the AZD1222 COVID-19 vaccine. V is TRBV6-5 and J is TRBJ1-5, with 11 bases aligning to TRBD1. The sample consisted of peripheral blood, taken 28 days after the second AZD1222 dose. The CDR3 sequence: CASSYSGQGADQPQHF. The CDR3 nucleotides are TGTGCCAGCAGTTACTCCGGACAGGGGGCTGACCAGCCCCAGCATTTT.